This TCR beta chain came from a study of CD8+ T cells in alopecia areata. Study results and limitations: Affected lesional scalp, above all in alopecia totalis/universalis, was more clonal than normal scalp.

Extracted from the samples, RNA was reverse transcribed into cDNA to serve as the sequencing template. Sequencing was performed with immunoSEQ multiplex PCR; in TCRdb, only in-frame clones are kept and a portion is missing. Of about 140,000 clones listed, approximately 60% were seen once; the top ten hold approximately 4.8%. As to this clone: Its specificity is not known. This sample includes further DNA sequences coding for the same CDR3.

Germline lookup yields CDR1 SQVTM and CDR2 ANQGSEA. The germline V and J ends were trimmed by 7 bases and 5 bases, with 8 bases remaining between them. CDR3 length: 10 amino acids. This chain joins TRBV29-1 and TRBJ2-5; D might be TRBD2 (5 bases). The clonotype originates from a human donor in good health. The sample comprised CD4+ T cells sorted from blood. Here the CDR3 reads CSAGEETQYF. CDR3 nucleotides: TGCAGCGCCGGGGAGGAGACCCAGTACTTC.